Each of the 32 T cell receptor beta chains below was sequenced from the same sample in a study of technical replicates of blood from a handful of donors. The data were produced by immunoSEQ multiplex PCR, yet TCRdb's version contains in-frame clones alone and is incomplete. The table has more than 65,000 clones, just under 97% seen once; the top ten hold roughly 0.24%. The sample comprised T cells isolated from PBMCs. The origin of the receptors is a human donor in good health.

V gene TRBV11-3 combines with J gene TRBJ2-6, with D hard to call. V was trimmed by 5 bases and J by 1 base, leaving 3 bases between them. Per the germline V gene, CDR1 is SGHNT and CDR2 is YENEEA. The CDR3 length is 13 residues. CDR3 region: CASSLSGANVLTF. The CDR3 region has the DNA TGTGCCAGCAGCCTTTCTGGGGCCAACGTCCTGACTTTC.

The V and J genes are TRBV13 and TRBJ2-1, with TRBD2 identical over 12 bases. The V segment lost 3 bases and the J segment 10 bases; nucleotides outside the gene matches: 19. The germline V gene has CDR1 PRHDT and CDR2 FYEKMQ (reference sequence). The CDR3 spans 19 residues. This CDR3 reads CASSFSSGGAGGNIGEQFF. In nucleotides, the CDR3 is TGTGCCAGCAGCTTCTCTAGCGGGGGGGCCGGAGGGAACATAGGGGAGCAGTTCTTC.

V and J are TRBV7-9 and TRBJ2-5; weak D call: TRBD1 (7 bases). CDR3 length: 16 residues. The V end was cut by 6 bases, the J end by 4 bases, with 21 bases between. Germline loops: CDR1 SEHNR, CDR2 FQNEAQ (reference sequence). The CDR3 coding sequence is TGTGCCAGCAGATCTACCAGGGGGGTCCACCGAGAGACCCAGTACTTC. Translated, it gives CASRSTRGVHRETQYF.

The chain is built from TRBV4-2 and TRBJ1-2; D is unclear. The germline gives CDR1 LGHNA, CDR2 YNFKEQ. The CDR3 consists of 15 residues. V lost 1 base and J 1 base, leaving 10 bases between the germline ends. The chain's CDR3 is CASSQVDASNYGYTF. CDR3 nucleotides: TGTGCCAGCAGCCAAGTCGATGCGAGTAACTATGGCTACACCTTC.

J is TRBJ2-2 and V is TRBV27, with TRBD1 identical over 11 bases. The CDR3 has 19 residues. Germline-derived CDR1 and CDR2 are MNHEY and SMNVEV (reference sequence). Trimming took 8 bases from V and 3 from J; bases not matched to a gene: 17. This CDR3 is CASGLWTGGFLGDTGELFF. In DNA, the CDR3 is TGTGCCAGCGGCCTTTGGACAGGGGGCTTCCTAGGGGACACCGGGGAGCTGTTTTTT.

V and J are TRBV28 and TRBJ1-1, with D unclear. V lost 5 bases to trimming and J lost 4 bases, with 11 bases between them. The CDR3 totals 13 residues. CDR1 is MDHEN, CDR2 SYDVKM, per germline. The CDR3 spells CASSRGQSTEAFF. The CDR3 nucleotides read TGTGCCAGCAGTCGAGGGCAGAGCACTGAAGCTTTCTTT.

The rearrangement joins TRBV29-1 to TRBJ2-5, with D unclear. This CDR3 is built from 13 residues. V lost 3 bases and J 4 bases, leaving 12 bases between the germline ends. Germline V gene data show CDR1 as SQVTM and CDR2 as ANQGSEA. The CDR3 nucleotides are TGCAGCGTTGACTTGCATTTCGGAGAGACCCAGTACTTC. Translating it yields CSVDLHFGETQYF.

The chain couples TRBV28 to TRBJ1-6, with D possibly matching TRBD1 (6 bases). The V and J ends lost 5 bases and 4 bases respectively, with 12 bases between them. CDR1 and CDR2 from the germline V gene are MDHEN and SYDVKM. The CDR3 totals 15 residues. DNA of the CDR3: TGTGCCAGCAGTGCCCAGGGGTTTTATAATTCACCCCTCCACTTT. Residues: CASSAQGFYNSPLHF.

The chain employs TRBV18 and TRBJ2-7; 8 bases agree with TRBD1. This CDR3 has 15 residues. Per germline, CDR1 KGHSH and CDR2 LQKENI. The V and J ends lost 5 bases and 3 bases, in that order; junction bases with no gene match: 9. CDR3: CASSTRTGLSYEQYF. CDR3 nucleotide sequence: TGTGCCAGCTCAACGCGGACAGGGCTGAGCTACGAGCAGTACTTC.

The chain is built from TRBV6-5 and TRBJ2-7; tentatively, D is TRBD2 (5 bases). The CDR3 contains 15 residues. Trimming left V 0 bases short and J 2 bases short, with 11 bases between. Germline V gene lookup returns CDR1 MNHEY and CDR2 SVGAGI. The chain's CDR3 is CASSYSRDVAYEQYF. Written as DNA, the CDR3 is TGTGCCAGCAGTTACTCACGGGATGTCGCCTACGAGCAGTACTTC.

The gene calls are TRBV6-1 and TRBJ2-7, with 8 bases that match TRBD1. V trimming: 6 bases; J trimming: 1 base; junction bases outside the gene matches: 5. Germline CDR1 is MNHNS and CDR2 is SASEGT. This CDR3 is 14 amino acids long. CDR3 coding DNA: TGTGCCAGCAGGTTGGACAGGGCTTCCTACGAGCAGTACTTC. It specifies CASRLDRASYEQYF.

The J gene is TRBJ2-5, the V gene TRBV4-2; no reliable D call. Germline assignment: CDR1 LGHNA and CDR2 YNFKEQ. The CDR3 consists of 15 residues. The germline V and J ends were trimmed by 1 base and 1 base, with 10 bases remaining between them. The CDR3 DNA is TGTGCCAGCAGCCAAGTTTACAGTTTCCAAGAGACCCAGTACTTC. Protein sequence: CASSQVYSFQETQYF.

This clone was detected only once. The J gene is TRBJ2-3, the V gene TRBV6-1; the D is unclear. V shed 1 base and J shed 5 bases, with 7 bases lying between them. Germline-derived CDR1 and CDR2 are MNHNS and SASEGT. The CDR3 totals 13 residues. CDR3 in amino acids: CASSEGLLDTQYF. The CDR3 nucleotides are TGTGCCAGCAGTGAAGGGCTCCTAGATACGCAGTATTTT.

The V and J genes are TRBV6-5 and TRBJ2-1; 8 nucleotides align to TRBD2. Germline V gives CDR1 MNHEY, CDR2 SVGAGI. V trimming: 3 bases; J trimming: 9 bases; junction bases outside the gene matches: 7. The CDR3 has 14 residues. The CDR3 protein is CASSYRAGGVEQFF. CDR3 coding DNA: TGTGCCAGCAGTTATCGGGCGGGAGGAGTTGAGCAGTTCTTC.

V gene TRBV7-9 combines with J gene TRBJ2-7, with D perhaps matching TRBD1 (6 bases). The CDR3 covers 13 residues. Trimming stripped 5 bases from V and 3 bases from J, with 11 bases between. The germline V gene encodes CDR1 SEHNR and CDR2 FQNEAQ (reference sequence). This CDR3 reads CASSRGGVYEQYF. The CDR3 DNA follows: TGTGCCAGCAGCCGAGGGGGAGTCTACGAGCAGTACTTC.

This clone has only one observation. The chain carries TRBV6-5 and TRBJ2-7; 8 bases match TRBD1. This CDR3 has 14 residues. Germline V gene data show CDR1 as MNHEY and CDR2 as SVGAGI. J lost 3 bases, V lost 6 bases, and 7 bases had no gene match. CDR3 in amino acids: CASSAHRGYYEQYF. CDR3 in DNA: TGTGCCAGCAGCGCCCACAGGGGGTACTACGAGCAGTACTTC.

This sequence joins TRBV20-1 and TRBJ2-5, with D unclear. Germline CDR1 reads DFQATT; CDR2 reads SNEGSKA (reference sequence). The ends were cut back, 2 bases at V and 8 bases at J, with 6 bases in the middle. The CDR3 has 10 amino acids. The CDR3 DNA follows: TGCAGTGCTAGACGCGAAACCCAGTACTTC. Amino acid sequence: CSARRETQYF.

The chain carries TRBV6-5 and TRBJ1-5, with a tentative D call TRBD1 (5 bases). The V end lost 8 bases, the J end lost 7 bases, and 15 bases lay between the germline ends. Germline V CDR1 and CDR2: MNHEY, SVGAGI. The CDR3 length is 13 residues. The CDR3 DNA follows: TGTGCCAGCCAACCTTCCAGGGCCCAGCCCCAGCATTTT. As protein: CASQPSRAQPQHF.

The CDR3: CASSVGPGQGGYNEQFF. The CDR3 DNA reads TGTGCCAGCAGCGTAGGGCCCGGACAGGGAGGATACAATGAGCAGTTCTTC. The chain is built from TRBV9 and TRBJ2-1; TRBD1 matches at 8 bases. The CDR3 is made up of 17 amino acids. Germline CDR1 SGDLS, CDR2 YYNGEE. The V segment lost 0 bases and the J segment 4 bases; nucleotides outside the gene matches: 9.

In the case of this clone: The sample carries other DNA sequences with the same CDR3. The chain uses TRBV5-4 and TRBJ2-7; 9 positions match TRBD1. This CDR3 is built from 15 residues. The V and J ends lost 2 bases and 1 base, in that order; junction bases with no gene match: 4. CDR1 and CDR2 from the germline V gene are SGHNT and YYREEE (reference sequence). As DNA, the CDR3 is TGTGCCAGCAGCTTAATCGGGACAGGGTCCTACGAGCAGTACTTC. This gives the protein CASSLIGTGSYEQYF.

This chain uses TRBV27 with TRBJ2-7, with D maybe TRBD2 (5 bases). The V gene lost 6 bases and the J gene lost 2 bases, with 17 bases spanning the gap. The CDR3 length is 15 residues. Germline V lookup: CDR1 MNHEY, CDR2 SMNVEV (reference sequence). The CDR3 region is CASSRAASPTYEQYF. The DNA for the CDR3 is TGTGCCAGCAGCCGAGCGGCCTCCCCTACCTACGAGCAGTACTTC.

This clone appeared a single time. The rearrangement joins TRBV9 to TRBJ1-1, with D perhaps matching TRBD1 (6 bases). Germline V lookup: CDR1 SGDLS, CDR2 YYNGEE. The V and J ends lost 0 bases and 5 bases respectively, with 14 bases between them. The length of the CDR3 is 15 residues. The CDR3: CASSVAGARGTEAFF. CDR3 nucleotide sequence: TGTGCCAGCAGCGTAGCAGGGGCACGAGGGACTGAAGCTTTCTTT.

This clone came up once. The J gene is TRBJ2-7, the V gene TRBV5-1; D may be TRBD1 (6 bases). V was shortened by 6 bases and J by 0 bases, with 10 bases between the two germline ends. CDR1 and CDR2 (germline): SGHRS, YFSETQ. The CDR3 has 13 amino acids. The CDR3 DNA reads TGCGCCAGCACCAGGACAGACTCCTACGAGCAGTACTTC. Amino acids: CASTRTDSYEQYF.

V and J are TRBV6-6 and TRBJ1-2, with 9 bases identical to TRBD1. V lost 0 bases and J lost 1; bases outside the gene matches: 0. The germline V gene has CDR1 MNHNY and CDR2 SVGAGI (reference sequence). CDR3 size: 15 residues. DNA for the CDR3: TGTGCCAGCAGTTACTCGGGACAGGGTAACTATGGCTACACCTTC. This codes for CASSYSGQGNYGYTF.

The chain joins TRBV13 to TRBJ1-2, with TRBD1 identical over 11 bases. The germline CDR1 and CDR2 sequences are PRHDT and FYEKMQ (reference sequence). The CDR3 covers 15 residues. V lost 4 bases, J lost 5 bases, and 6 bases stayed unmatched. The CDR3 sequence: CASSSWTGGGYGYTF. CDR3 sequence (DNA): TGTGCCAGCAGCTCCTGGACAGGGGGCGGTTATGGCTACACCTTC.

The chain combines TRBV10-3 with TRBJ2-1, with D hard to call. Per the germline V gene, CDR1 is ENHRY and CDR2 is SYGVKD. V was shortened by 4 bases and J by 0 bases, with 10 bases between the two germline ends. The CDR3 contains 15 residues. The CDR3 region is CAISGLASSYNEQFF. The CDR3 bases are TGTGCCATCAGTGGTTTAGCTAGCTCCTACAATGAGCAGTTCTTC.

The chain uses TRBV7-8 and TRBJ2-7; D perhaps matches TRBD1 (5 bases). Trimming removed 0 bases at V and 4 bases at J, with 13 bases between. Germline assignment: CDR1 SGHVS and CDR2 FQNEAQ. The CDR3 is 15 residues long. CDR3 nucleotides: TGTGCCAGCAGCTTAGCGCCCCAGGGTACTTACGAGCAGTACTTC. Encoded protein: CASSLAPQGTYEQYF.

This chain uses TRBV29-1 with TRBJ2-4; 8 bases are shared with TRBD2. The CDR3 covers 16 residues. With 6 bases clipped from V and 6 bases from J, the junction kept 16 bases outside the gene matches. Germline V gene sequence: CDR1 SQVTM, CDR2 ANQGSEA. This chain's CDR3 is CSVTTSGPTGGNIQYF. The CDR3 DNA reads TGCAGCGTCACAACTAGCGGCCCCACCGGAGGAAACATTCAGTACTTC.

The chain has TRBV5-1 and TRBJ1-1; D is undetermined. Germline values: CDR1 SGHRS, CDR2 YFSETQ. Trimming shortened V by 4 bases and J by 3 bases, and 10 bases separated the two germline ends. The CDR3 runs to 13 residues. The CDR3 here is CASSTTADTEAFF. In nucleotides, the CDR3 is TGCGCCAGCAGCACCACAGCCGACACTGAAGCTTTCTTT.

V gene TRBV10-1 combines with J gene TRBJ1-3, with D tentatively TRBD1 (5 bases). The CDR3 runs 15 residues. V dropped 4 bases and J dropped 3 bases, with 13 bases sitting between them. CDR1 is WNHNN and CDR2 is SYGVQD in the germline V gene (reference sequence). CDR3 DNA sequence: TGCGCCAGCAGTGCCGTAACAGGAGATGGAAACACCATATATTTT. Translated: CASSAVTGDGNTIYF.

The chain couples TRBV6-1 to TRBJ2-1; TRBD1 aligns across 12 bases. This CDR3 spans 15 amino acids. Germline lookup yields CDR1 MNHNS and CDR2 SASEGT. Trimming at V came to 7 bases and at J to 7 bases, leaving 8 bases not matched to a gene. The CDR3 region is CASTPGTGGGNEQFF. As DNA, the CDR3 is TGTGCCAGCACCCCTGGGACAGGGGGCGGGAATGAGCAGTTCTTC.

The chain combines TRBV11-2 with TRBJ2-7; 9 bases fit TRBD1. Losses at the gene ends were 5 bases for V and 7 bases for J; bases not matched to a gene: 9. Germline CDR1 and CDR2: SGHAT and FQNNGV. There are 14 residues in the CDR3. The CDR3 spells CASSRPGQGREQYF. CDR3 bases: TGTGCCAGCAGCAGACCGGGACAGGGTCGAGAGCAGTACTTC.